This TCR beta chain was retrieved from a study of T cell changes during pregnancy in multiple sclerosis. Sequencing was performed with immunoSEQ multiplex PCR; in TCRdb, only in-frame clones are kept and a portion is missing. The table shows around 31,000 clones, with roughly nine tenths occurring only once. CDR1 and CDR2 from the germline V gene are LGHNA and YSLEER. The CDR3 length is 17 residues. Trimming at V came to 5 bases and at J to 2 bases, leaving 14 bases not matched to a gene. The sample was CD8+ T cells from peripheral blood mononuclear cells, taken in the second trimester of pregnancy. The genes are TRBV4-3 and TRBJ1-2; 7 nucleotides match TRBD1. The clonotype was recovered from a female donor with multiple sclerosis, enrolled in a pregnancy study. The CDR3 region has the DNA TGCGCCAGCAGCAACCTGATTCCCGGGACAGTAAACTATGGCTACACCTTC. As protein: CASSNLIPGTVNYGYTF.